This T cell receptor (beta chain) emerged from a study of monozygotic twins with inflammatory bowel disease. CDR1 is KGHSH, CDR2 LQKENI, per germline. The CDR3 has 16 amino acids. UMIs that included a 6-nucleotide sample barcode were added by template switching, which took place during cDNA synthesis. TCRdb reprocessed the 5' RACE reads and stores each CDR3 protein as one record, lacking DNA. The specimen's table records under 150,000 distinct CDR3 sequences. The specimen sequenced was blood. V is TRBV18 and J is TRBJ1-6; TCRdb outputs TRBD1, but without DNA this stays unchecked. The TCR comes from a human donor with ulcerative colitis or Crohn's disease, or a healthy co-twin of an affected twin (not recorded which). The CDR3 is CASSPLEQGSNSPLHF.